A selection of T cell receptor beta chains follows, all from one sample in a study of response to subunit inactivated influenza vaccine. TCRdb re-derived calls from the RT-PCR reads in MiXCR, one entry per CDR3 protein. The sample carries 430,000 or so distinct CDR3 sequences, approximately 11% recorded once. The sequences come from PBMCs from blood, collected 45 days after vaccination. The receptors here all came from a man aged 45-65 years who received an inactivated influenza vaccine. The CDR3 runs from the conserved cysteine through the conserved F or W. D genes are given only for firm matches. Size is stated for part of the rows, as once, few or many counts, or as a class when the clone is expanded.

v_gene	abundance	d_gene	j_gene	CDR3aa	CDR3nt
TRBV6-2/TRBV6-3	-	TRBD2	TRBJ2-6	CTSIPKGLAGGAGANVLTF	TGTACCAGCATTCCAAAAGGACTAGCGGGAGGTGCTGGGGCCAACGTCCTGACTTTC
TRBV29-1	-	TRBD1	TRBJ2-7	CSVGQGGYEQYF	TGCAGCGTTGGACAGGGTGGGTACGAGCAGTACTTC
TRBV20-1	-	-	TRBJ1-5	CSARVTGNQPQHF	TGCAGTGCTAGGGTGACAGGAAATCAGCCCCAGCATTTT
TRBV28	-	TRBD2	TRBJ2-3	CATGDGGGLPDTQYF	TGTGCCACCGGAGACGGGGGGGGGCTTCCAGATACGCAGTATTTT
TRBV6-2/TRBV6-3	few	TRBD1	TRBJ2-7	CASSYGQGREQYF	TGTGCCAGCAGTTACGGACAGGGTCGGGAGCAGTACTTC
TRBV7-9	many	-	TRBJ1-1	CASSATKGRNTEAFF	TGTGCCAGCAGCGCCACGAAAGGGAGGAACACTGAAGCTTTCTTT
TRBV20-1	many	TRBD1	TRBJ2-5	CSAGDRSQETQYF	TGCAGTGCTGGGGACAGGTCACAAGAGACCCAGTACTTC
TRBV28	few	-	TRBJ1-5	CSISNQPQHF	TGCTCCATTAGCAATCAGCCCCAGCATTTT
TRBV28	-	-	TRBJ2-7	CASSPRRGGVKKYF	TGTGCCAGCAGTCCCCGCCGAGGGGGAGTCAAGAAGTACTTC
TRBV25-1	-	-	TRBJ2-7	CASSDWAAYEQYF	TGTGCCAGCAGTGATTGGGCAGCCTACGAGCAGTACTTC
TRBV5-5	-	TRBD2	TRBJ2-2	CASSLWGGTGELFF	TGTGCCAGCAGCTTGTGGGGGGGCACCGGGGAGCTGTTTTTT
TRBV6-5	-	-	TRBJ2-7	CASSYSQSSYEQYF	TGTGCCAGCAGTTACTCCCAAAGCTCCTACGAGCAGTACTTC
TRBV7-8	-	-	TRBJ1-5	CASSLATVNQPQHF	TGTGCCAGCAGCTTAGCGACAGTCAATCAGCCCCAGCATTTT
TRBV19	-	-	TRBJ1-1	CASLRGAGVTEAFF	TGTGCCAGTCTTCGGGGGGCTGGAGTTACTGAAGCTTTCTTT
TRBV6-1	few	-	TRBJ2-7	CASSNGILYEQYF	TGTGCCAGCAGCAACGGGATTCTCTACGAGCAGTACTTC
TRBV7-2	-	-	TRBJ2-7	CASSPKAGTIGEQYF	TGTGCCAGCAGTCCTAAAGCAGGCACCATAGGGGAGCAGTACTTC
TRBV12-3/TRBV12-4	many	-	TRBJ2-3	CASSSSGEYTDTQYF	TGTGCCAGCAGTTCGTCGGGGGAGTACACAGATACGCAGTATTTT
TRBV7-9	-	-	TRBJ2-7	CASSSDWIAGQNYEQYF	TGTGCCAGCAGCTCAGATTGGATCGCGGGACAAAACTACGAGCAGTACTTC
TRBV5-1	-	-	TRBJ2-3	CASSLRASADTQYF	TGCGCCAGCAGCTTGCGAGCTAGCGCAGATACGCAGTATTTT
TRBV20-1	many	-	TRBJ2-5	CSARGWTVQETQYF	TGCAGTGCTAGAGGGTGGACAGTACAAGAGACCCAGTACTTC
TRBV24-1	-	-	TRBJ2-6	CATSGVGSLPGANVLTF	TGTGCCACCAGTGGTGTAGGAAGCTTGCCTGGGGCCAACGTCCTGACTTTC
TRBV6-5	-	-	TRBJ2-2	CASSYWGVGTGELFF	TGTGCCAGCAGTTACTGGGGAGTGGGCACCGGGGAGCTGTTTTTT
TRBV29-1	few	TRBD1	TRBJ2-5	CSVSGGLQETQYF	TGCAGCGTTTCAGGGGGTCTCCAAGAGACCCAGTACTTC
TRBV11-2	-	TRBD2	TRBJ2-1	CASSLDRLAGGSSYNEQFF	TGTGCCAGCAGCTTAGACCGACTAGCGGGGGGGTCATCCTACAATGAGCAGTTCTTC
TRBV6-2/TRBV6-3	few	TRBD1	TRBJ1-1	CASSYVRDRALNTEAFF	TGTGCCAGCAGTTACGTACGGGACAGGGCCCTGAACACTGAAGCTTTCTTT
TRBV15	few	TRBD1	TRBJ2-5	CATSRGQNKETQYF	TGTGCCACCAGCAGGGGACAGAACAAAGAGACCCAGTACTTC
TRBV27	-	-	TRBJ2-6	CASSSPLLSGANVLTF	TGTGCCAGCAGTAGTCCGCTCCTCTCTGGGGCCAACGTCCTGACTTTC
TRBV5-1	few	-	TRBJ1-1	CASSFNRDTEAFF	TGCGCCAGCAGCTTTAACAGGGACACTGAAGCTTTCTTT
TRBV24-1	few	-	TRBJ1-1	CATSDWQGNEAFF	TGTGCCACCAGTGATTGGCAGGGTAATGAAGCTTTCTTT
TRBV10-3	many	TRBD1	TRBJ2-7	CAISESGGPNPYEQYF	TGTGCCATCAGTGAGTCAGGGGGCCCAAATCCCTACGAGCAGTACTTC
TRBV5-1	many	-	TRBJ2-3	CASSPRSSSTSTAQYF	TGCGCCAGCAGCCCCCGTAGTAGCAGCACCTCAACGGCGCAGTATTTT
TRBV10-3	-	-	TRBJ1-5	CAISESPDQPQHF	TGTGCCATCAGTGAGTCGCCCGATCAGCCCCAGCATTTT
TRBV25-1	few	-	TRBJ2-3	CASHKQGSGTDTQYF	TGTGCCAGCCACAAACAGGGATCGGGCACAGATACGCAGTATTTT
TRBV28	few	TRBD1	TRBJ2-7	CASSGDRAYSYEQYF	TGTGCCAGCAGTGGGGACAGGGCCTACTCCTACGAGCAGTACTTC
TRBV4-3	many	TRBD1	TRBJ2-7	CASSQDRLRGRYEQYF	TGCGCCAGCAGCCAAGATAGGCTCAGGGGGCGGTACGAGCAGTACTTC
TRBV12-3/TRBV12-4	-	TRBD2	TRBJ2-3	CASSSETVAGGGTDTQYF	TGTGCCAGCAGTTCGGAAACTGTAGCGGGAGGGGGCACAGATACGCAGTATTTT
TRBV19	-	TRBD2	TRBJ2-3	CASTSGRKADTQYF	TGTGCCAGCACAAGCGGGAGGAAGGCAGATACGCAGTATTTT
TRBV12-3/TRBV12-4	few	-	TRBJ2-3	CASSSTGGPSDTQYF	TGTGCCAGCAGTTCAACCGGGGGGCCCTCAGATACGCAGTATTTT
TRBV7-2	-	-	TRBJ2-7	CASSLFGEGEQYF	TGTGCCAGCAGCTTATTCGGTGAAGGGGAGCAGTACTTC
TRBV29-1	few	TRBD1	TRBJ2-7	CSVEDATGGFEQYF	TGCAGCGTTGAAGATGCGACAGGGGGCTTCGAGCAGTACTTC
TRBV5-1	few	-	TRBJ1-5	CASSFTAGNQPQHF	TGCGCCAGCAGCTTTACAGCCGGCAATCAGCCCCAGCATTTT
TRBV10-3	many	-	TRBJ2-1	CAISESDYGYNNEQFF	TGTGCCATCAGTGAGTCGGACTATGGCTATAACAATGAGCAGTTCTTC
TRBV7-9	few	-	TRBJ2-3	CASSLDASDTQYF	TGTGCCAGCAGCTTAGATGCTTCAGATACGCAGTATTTT
TRBV7-7	few	-	TRBJ2-2	CASSPGLGSGELFF	TGTGCCAGCAGCCCGGGACTTGGTTCCGGGGAGCTGTTTTTT
TRBV20-1	few	TRBD2	TRBJ2-7	CSARAGLAASYEQYF	TGCAGTGCTAGGGCGGGACTAGCGGCCTCCTACGAGCAGTACTTC
TRBV6-5	many	-	TRBJ1-1	CASSYLQAKPEAFF	TGTGCCAGCAGTTACCTCCAGGCCAAACCTGAAGCTTTCTTT
TRBV6-1	few	TRBD1	TRBJ2-5	CASRLNRGLAQETQYF	TGTGCCAGCAGGCTAAACAGGGGGCTTGCCCAAGAGACCCAGTACTTC
TRBV27	-	-	TRBJ1-2	CASSPTSRANYGYTF	TGTGCCAGCAGTCCGACGTCGAGGGCTAACTATGGCTACACCTTC
TRBV28	few	-	TRBJ2-1	CASSFRQGDNEQFF	TGTGCCAGCAGTTTCAGGCAGGGAGACAATGAGCAGTTCTTC
TRBV20-1	-	TRBD2	TRBJ2-2	CSAPVGAGDGELFF	TGCAGTGCCCCTGTCGGGGCGGGAGATGGGGAGCTGTTTTTT
TRBV20-1	-	TRBD1	TRBJ2-7	CSATGTGNLNEQYF	TGCAGTGCCACCGGGACAGGGAATTTGAACGAGCAGTACTTC
TRBV9	many	TRBD2	TRBJ2-7	CASSADTSGRIYEQYF	TGTGCCAGCAGCGCAGATACTAGCGGGAGAATCTACGAGCAGTACTTC